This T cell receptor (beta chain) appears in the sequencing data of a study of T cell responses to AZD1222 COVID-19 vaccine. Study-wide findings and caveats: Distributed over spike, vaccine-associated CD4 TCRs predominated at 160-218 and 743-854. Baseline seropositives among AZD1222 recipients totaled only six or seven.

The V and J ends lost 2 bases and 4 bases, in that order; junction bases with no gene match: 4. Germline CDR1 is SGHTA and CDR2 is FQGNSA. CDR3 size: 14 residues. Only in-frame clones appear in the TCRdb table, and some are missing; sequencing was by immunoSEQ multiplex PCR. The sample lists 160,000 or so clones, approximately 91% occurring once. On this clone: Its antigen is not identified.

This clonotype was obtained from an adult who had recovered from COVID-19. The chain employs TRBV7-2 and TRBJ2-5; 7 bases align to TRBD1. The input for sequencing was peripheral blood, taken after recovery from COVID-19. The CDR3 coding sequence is TGTGCCAGCAGCTTAAGGGGGCCAGGAGAGACCCAGTACTTC. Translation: CASSLRGPGETQYF.